This TCR beta chain derives from a study of cytomegalovirus exposure and HLA in healthy donors. With 60 Vbeta and 13 Jbeta primers, the PCR was carried out. Method: immunoSEQ multiplex PCR; TCRdb's copy keeps in-frame clones and lacks some. This sample carries roughly 150,000 clones, about 88% of them seen once, and the ten largest clones take more than 2%. For this clone: The target antigen is unknown.

Study results and caveats: Association with HLA alleles at 0.05 false discovery rate was found for 15,000 to 20,000 TCR beta sequences in a later analysis. In a later analysis, a genetic analysis reported fewer productive-TCR N-insertions in an Asian-associated ancestry cluster than the cohort average.

This clonotype originated in a woman under 30 in good health and CMV-seronegative. Sequenced material: PBMCs.

This CDR3 reads CASSFGDRWNQPQHF. The CDR3 bases are TGTGCCAGCAGTTTTGGGGACAGGTGGAATCAGCCCCAGCATTTT. The chain is built from TRBV28 and TRBJ1-5; 8 nucleotides line up with TRBD1. Per the germline V gene, CDR1 is MDHEN and CDR2 is SYDVKM. V shed 3 bases and J 4 bases; nucleotides not matched to a gene: 5. The CDR3 extends over 15 amino acids.